The 24 T cell receptor beta chains in this list originate from one sample, sequenced in a study of PD-1 blockade in classical Hodgkin lymphoma. Relapse was seen in all patients after autologous stem cell transplantation, and brentuximab vedotin exposure was variable. Only in-frame clones appear in the TCRdb table, and some are missing; sequencing was by immunoSEQ multiplex PCR. The sample yields about 4,200 clones, 66% seen once. Here the sequenced sample was peripheral blood mononuclear cells (PBMCs), taken before the second cycle of nivolumab. The receptors were sampled from a human donor with classical Hodgkin lymphoma.

This clone was picked up a small number of times. This chain uses TRBV6-4 with TRBJ2-5, with D perhaps matching TRBD2 (6 bases). V lost 5 bases to trimming and J lost 4 bases, with 14 bases between them. The length of the CDR3 is 14 residues. Germline V lookup: CDR1 MRHNA, CDR2 SNTAGT. CDR3 coding DNA: TGTGCCAGCAGTAGCCGACTAGTGAGAGAGACCCAGTACTTC. It yields the protein CASSSRLVRETQYF.

Only a few counts were recorded for this clone. V is TRBV25-1 and J is TRBJ2-1; 7 nucleotides align to TRBD1. The trim removed 3 bases at V and 6 bases at J, leaving 5 bases unmatched. The CDR3 loop spans 14 amino acids. CDR1 and CDR2 from the germline V gene are MGHDK and SYGVNS. This chain's CDR3 is CASSDPGTVNEQFF. As DNA, the CDR3 is TGTGCCAGCAGTGATCCCGGGACAGTCAATGAGCAGTTCTTC.

This chain links TRBV10-3 with TRBJ2-7; tentative D call: TRBD1 (5 bases). Germline CDR1 and CDR2: ENHRY and SYGVKD. Deletions cut 7 bases from V and 1 base from J, with 11 bases between. This CDR3 has 13 residues. CDR3 in DNA: TGTGCCATCACCGTCACAGGATCCTACGAGCAGTACTTC. Amino acids: CAITVTGSYEQYF.

V usage is TRBV4-3 and J usage is TRBJ2-3, with 13 bases identical to TRBD2. The CDR3 has 19 residues. Germline CDR1 LGHNA, CDR2 YSLEER. Trimming cost V 2 bases and J 3 bases; bases outside gene matches: 11. The CDR3 is CASSQKLLAGGPVTDTQYF. CDR3 nucleotide sequence: TGCGCCAGCAGCCAAAAGTTACTAGCGGGAGGGCCGGTGACAGATACGCAGTATTTT.

The CDR3 nucleotides read TGTGCCAGCAGCTCCGGGACTAGCGGGAGAAGTTACGAGCAGTACTTC. Its protein product is CASSSGTSGRSYEQYF. The chain couples TRBV5-4 to TRBJ2-7; 14 bases agree with TRBD2. CDR1 SGHNT and CDR2 YYREEE come from the germline V gene (reference sequence). This CDR3 is 16 amino acids long. With 3 bases clipped from V and 4 bases from J, the junction kept 6 bases outside the gene matches.

This chain joins TRBV6-5 and TRBJ2-3; D gene uncertain. Trimming cost V 4 bases and J 0 bases, with 11 bases left between them. Germline values: CDR1 MNHEY, CDR2 SVGAGI. There are 15 residues in the CDR3. CDR3 nucleotide sequence: TGTGCCAGCAGTTCAGGTGTTTGGAGCACAGATACGCAGTATTTT. Translated, it gives CASSSGVWSTDTQYF.

This clone was found a few times. V usage is TRBV28 and J usage is TRBJ1-6; the D gene is possibly TRBD1 (5 bases). The CDR3 sequence is 13 residues long. Trimming removed 2 bases from V and 6 bases from J, with 5 bases in between. The germline gives CDR1 MDHEN, CDR2 SYDVKM. The CDR3: CASSLRGNSPLHF. CDR3 nucleotide sequence: TGTGCCAGCAGTTTAAGGGGTAATTCACCCCTCCACTTT.

This clone is large by share. The chain's CDR3 is CASSHGQGSEQYF. The CDR3 region has the DNA TGTGCCAGCAGCCACGGGCAGGGAAGCGAGCAGTACTTC. The rearrangement joins TRBV16 to TRBJ2-7, with D possibly matching TRBD1 (5 bases). Trimming cost V 3 bases and J 6 bases, with 12 bases left between them. CDR3 length equals 13 residues. Germline-derived CDR1 and CDR2 are KGHSY and FQNENV.

The chain has TRBV7-6 and TRBJ1-1; perhaps TRBD1 as D (6 bases). The V gene's germline CDR1 is SGHVS and CDR2 FNYEAQ. Trimming took 5 bases from V and 2 from J, leaving 9 bases between them. The CDR3 sequence is 13 residues long. CDR3 sequence: CASSPDSNTEAFF. The CDR3 nucleotides are TGTGCCAGCAGCCCGGACAGCAACACTGAAGCTTTCTTT. The entire variable domain, with the rest obtained from reference TRBV7-6 and TRBJ1-1, is as follows: GAGVSQSPRYKVTKRGQDVALRCDPISGHVSLYWYRQALGQGPEFLTYFNYEAQQDKSGLPNDRFSAERPEGSISTLTIQRTEQRDSAMYRCASSPDSNTEAFFGQGTRLTVV.

This rearrangement joins TRBV19 to TRBJ1-1, with D possibly TRBD1 on 5 matching bases. This CDR3 region has 12 residues. Germline lookup yields CDR1 LNHDA and CDR2 SQIVND (reference sequence). V was pared by 7 bases and J by 4 bases, with 10 bases between. This CDR3 reads CASKARGTEAFF. Here the CDR3 DNA reads TGTGCCAGTAAGGCGAGGGGCACTGAAGCTTTCTTT.

This clone was picked up a small number of times. The V gene is TRBV11-1, the J gene TRBJ1-4; D is possibly TRBD1 (5 bases). Trimming pared 1 base from V and 8 bases from J, leaving 11 bases between. The CDR3 is 14 residues long. Looked up from germline, CDR1 is SGHAT and CDR2 is FQDESV (reference sequence). The CDR3 nucleotides read TGTGCCAGCAGCTTAGGGGGCTACGAGGAAAAACTGTTTTTT. Its translation is CASSLGGYEEKLFF.

This sequence joins TRBV18 and TRBJ1-5; D possibly corresponds to TRBD1 (6 bases). The CDR3 is made up of 15 amino acids. The V end lost 3 bases, the J end lost 4 bases, and 13 bases lay between the germline ends. Per the germline V gene, CDR1 is KGHSH and CDR2 is LQKENI. CDR3 in DNA: TGTGCCAGCTCACCCCAGGACAGCCGTAATCAGCCCCAGCATTTT. It is translated as CASSPQDSRNQPQHF.

V usage is TRBV30 and J usage is TRBJ2-2, with D unresolved. The CDR3 covers 13 residues. In germline, CDR1 is GTSNPN, CDR2 SVGIG (reference sequence). V shed 2 bases and J shed 5 bases, with 9 bases lying between them. The CDR3 protein is CAWSNGKTGELFF. CDR3 coding DNA: TGTGCCTGGAGTAATGGGAAAACCGGGGAGCTGTTTTTT.

The sample holds one count of this clone. The chain combines TRBV30 with TRBJ1-1, with unresolved D. Trimming removed 5 bases from V and 10 bases from J, with 14 bases in between. Looked up from germline, CDR1 is GTSNPN and CDR2 is SVGIG (reference sequence). The CDR3 is 11 amino acids. The CDR3 spells CAWGRLGGAFF. Here the CDR3 DNA reads TGTGCCTGGGGAAGACTCGGAGGAGCTTTCTTT.

The table lists this clone with a few counts. V and J are TRBV10-3 and TRBJ1-5; the match to TRBD1 covers 9 bases. The ends lost 8 bases at V and 6 bases at J; junction bases unmatched: 8. The CDR3 contains 14 residues. Germline CDR1 ENHRY, CDR2 SYGVKD. Here the CDR3 reads CAICRDREGQPQHF. CDR3 bases: TGTGCCATCTGCCGGGACAGGGAGGGTCAGCCCCAGCATTTT.

The V call is TRBV4-3, the J call TRBJ2-2; D call uncertain. CDR3 length equals 16 residues. CDR1 and CDR2 (germline): LGHNA, YSLEER. V was pared by 1 base and J by 0 bases, with 9 bases between. In DNA form, the CDR3 reads TGCGCCAGCAGCCAAGTATTAGCCACGAACACCGGGGAGCTGTTTTTT. Its translation is CASSQVLATNTGELFF.

The CDR3 reads CAWSVGRRNTIYF. CDR3 sequence (DNA): TGTGCCTGGAGTGTGGGGCGCAGAAACACCATATATTTT. The chain couples TRBV30 to TRBJ1-3, with D maybe TRBD1 (5 bases). Germline CDR1 GTSNPN, CDR2 SVGIG (reference sequence). There are 13 residues in the CDR3. V lost 0 bases to trimming and J lost 5 bases, with 8 bases between them.

This chain connects TRBV7-8 to TRBJ1-1, with D hard to call. Germline V gene lookup returns CDR1 SGHVS and CDR2 FQNEAQ. The CDR3 covers 11 residues. V was trimmed by 4 bases and J by 8 bases, leaving 8 bases between them. CDR3: CASSYRHEAFF. CDR3 DNA: TGTGCCAGCAGCTACCGACACGAAGCTTTCTTT.

The V and J genes are TRBV27 and TRBJ2-2; D uncertain. Germline V CDR1 and CDR2: MNHEY, SMNVEV (reference sequence). Trimming cost V 3 bases and J 6 bases, with 5 bases left between them. The CDR3 is 12 amino acids. CDR3 bases: TGTGCCAGCAGTTTCGGAGCCGGGGAGCTGTTTTTT. It yields the protein CASSFGAGELFF.

The chain joins TRBV11-2 to TRBJ1-5; TRBD1 aligns across 7 bases. Germline CDR1 and CDR2: SGHAT and FQNNGV. The CDR3 has 17 residues. The V segment lost 2 bases and the J segment 4 bases; nucleotides outside the gene matches: 11. CDR3 DNA sequence: TGTGCCAGCAGCTTATTTCGCCTGGGACAGCGGAATCAGCCCCAGCATTTT. This codes for CASSLFRLGQRNQPQHF.

This clone is labeled hyperexpanded. V gene TRBV27 combines with J gene TRBJ1-5; perhaps TRBD1 as D (5 bases). The CDR3 length is 14 residues. V was cut by 3 bases and J by 4 bases, with 10 bases left in between. From germline, CDR1 is MNHEY and CDR2 SMNVEV (reference sequence). Here the CDR3 DNA reads TGTGCCAGCAGTTTTAGGGGAGCAAATCAGCCCCAGCATTTT. Protein sequence: CASSFRGANQPQHF.

This clone occurred a few times. The V call is TRBV2, the J call TRBJ2-7; TRBD2 matches 14 bases. Germline loops: CDR1 SNHLY, CDR2 FYNNEI. The V and J ends lost 5 bases and 3 bases, in that order; junction bases with no gene match: 15. This CDR3 has 19 residues. The DNA of the CDR3 is TGTGCCAGCAGTCCTGGACTAGCGGGAGGAGGTTGGTGGGGCTACGAGCAGTACTTC. Translating gives CASSPGLAGGGWWGYEQYF.

This clone was seen only a few times. The chain recombines TRBV19 with TRBJ2-1; D perhaps matches TRBD1 (5 bases). This CDR3 region has 11 residues. Deletions cut 5 bases from V and 13 bases from J, with 12 bases between. Germline values: CDR1 LNHDA, CDR2 SQIVND (reference sequence). The CDR3 protein is CASSAPRVQFF. CDR3 coding DNA: TGTGCCAGTAGTGCTCCCAGGGTCCAGTTCTTC.

V and J are TRBV29-1 and TRBJ2-7; 7 bases align to TRBD1. V gave up 7 bases and J gave up 3 bases; unmatched junction bases: 6. CDR1 is SQVTM and CDR2 is ANQGSEA in the germline V gene. The CDR3 covers 12 residues. The CDR3 DNA reads as TGCAGCGCCCGACAGGGAGACTACGAGCAGTACTTC. Translation gives CSARQGDYEQYF.